Below, one T cell receptor beta chain is given with its context. This specimen belongs to a study of beta chain features in type 1 diabetes. Investigators reverse transcribed all isolated RNA, so they sequenced expressed TCRB transcripts. Data came from immunoSEQ multiplex PCR; TCRdb stores just in-frame clones and leaves some out. This table holds about 330,000 clones, 11% found once. V was cut by 5 bases and J by 4 bases, with 11 bases left in between. This CDR3 contains 13 residues. The germline CDR1 and CDR2 sequences are SEHNR and FQNEAQ (reference sequence). The source of this sequence is a woman aged 25 to 39 in good health. J is TRBJ1-2 and V is TRBV7-9; D is perhaps TRBD1 (5 bases). Sample: naive CD4+ T cells from blood. The CDR3 DNA is TGTGCCAGCAGCCGCGACAGTCGCTATGGCTACACCTTC. Its translation: CASSRDSRYGYTF. Variable domain in full (rest from reference TRBV7-9 and TRBJ1-2): DTGVSQNPRHKITKRGQNVTFRCDPISEHNRLYWYRQTLGQGPEFLTYFQNEAQLEKSRLLSDRFSAERPKGSFSTLEIQRTEQGDSAMYLCASSRDSRYGYTFGSGTRLTVV.